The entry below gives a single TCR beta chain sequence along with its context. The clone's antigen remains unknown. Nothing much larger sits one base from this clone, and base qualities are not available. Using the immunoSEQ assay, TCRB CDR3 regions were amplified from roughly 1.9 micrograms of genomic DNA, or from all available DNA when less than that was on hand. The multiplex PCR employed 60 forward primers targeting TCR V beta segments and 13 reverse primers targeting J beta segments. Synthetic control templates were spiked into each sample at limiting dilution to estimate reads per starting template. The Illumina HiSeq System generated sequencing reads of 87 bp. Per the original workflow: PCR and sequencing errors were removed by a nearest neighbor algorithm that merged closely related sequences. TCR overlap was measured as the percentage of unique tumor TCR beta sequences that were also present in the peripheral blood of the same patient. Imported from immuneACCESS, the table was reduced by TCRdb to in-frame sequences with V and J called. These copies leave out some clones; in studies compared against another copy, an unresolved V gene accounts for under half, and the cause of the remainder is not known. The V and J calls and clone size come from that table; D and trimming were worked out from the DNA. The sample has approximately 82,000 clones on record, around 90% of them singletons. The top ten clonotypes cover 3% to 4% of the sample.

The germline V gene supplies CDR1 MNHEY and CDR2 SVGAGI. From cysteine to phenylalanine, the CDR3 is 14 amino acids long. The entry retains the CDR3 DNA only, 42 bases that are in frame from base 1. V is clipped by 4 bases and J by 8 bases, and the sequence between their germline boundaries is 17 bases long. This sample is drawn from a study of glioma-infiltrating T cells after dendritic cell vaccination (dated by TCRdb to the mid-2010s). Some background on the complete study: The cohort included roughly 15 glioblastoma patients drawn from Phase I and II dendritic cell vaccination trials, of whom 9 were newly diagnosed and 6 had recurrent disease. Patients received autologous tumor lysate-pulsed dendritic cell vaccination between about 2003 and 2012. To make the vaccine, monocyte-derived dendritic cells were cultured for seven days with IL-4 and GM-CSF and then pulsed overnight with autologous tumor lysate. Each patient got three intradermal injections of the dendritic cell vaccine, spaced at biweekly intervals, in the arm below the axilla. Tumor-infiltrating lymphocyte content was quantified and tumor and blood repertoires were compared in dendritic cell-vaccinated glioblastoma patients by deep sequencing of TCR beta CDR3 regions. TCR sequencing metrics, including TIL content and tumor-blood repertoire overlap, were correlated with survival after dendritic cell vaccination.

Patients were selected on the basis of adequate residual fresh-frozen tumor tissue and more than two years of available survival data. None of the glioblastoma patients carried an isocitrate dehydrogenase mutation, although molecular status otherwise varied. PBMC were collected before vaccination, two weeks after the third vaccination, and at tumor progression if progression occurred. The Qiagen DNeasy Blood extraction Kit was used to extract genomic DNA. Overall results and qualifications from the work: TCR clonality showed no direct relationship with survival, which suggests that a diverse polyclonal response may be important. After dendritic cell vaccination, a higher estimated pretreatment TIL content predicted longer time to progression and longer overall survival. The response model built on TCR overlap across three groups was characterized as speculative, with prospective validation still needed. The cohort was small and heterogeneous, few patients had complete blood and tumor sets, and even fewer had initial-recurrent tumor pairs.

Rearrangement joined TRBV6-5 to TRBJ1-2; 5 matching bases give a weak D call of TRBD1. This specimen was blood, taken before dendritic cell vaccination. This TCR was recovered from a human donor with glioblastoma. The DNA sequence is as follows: TGTGCCAGCAGTTCCGTGGGGCAGGGAAACGGCTACACCTTC. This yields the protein CASSSVGQGNGYTF.